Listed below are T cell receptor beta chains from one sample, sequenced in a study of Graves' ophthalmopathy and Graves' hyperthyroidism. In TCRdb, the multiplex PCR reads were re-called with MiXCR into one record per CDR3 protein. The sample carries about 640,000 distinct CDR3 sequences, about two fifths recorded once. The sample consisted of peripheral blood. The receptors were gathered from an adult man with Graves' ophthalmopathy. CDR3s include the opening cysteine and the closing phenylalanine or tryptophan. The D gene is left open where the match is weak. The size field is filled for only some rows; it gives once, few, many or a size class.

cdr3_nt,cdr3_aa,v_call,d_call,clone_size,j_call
TGTGCCAGCAGTGAATTGGGCAGGGAGACCCAGTACTTC,CASSELGRETQYF,TRBV25-1,-,-,TRBJ2-5
TGTGCCAACTCCCAGAATGACAATGAGCAGTTCTTC,CANSQNDNEQFF,TRBV10-3,-,few,TRBJ2-1
TGTGCCAGCAGCTTAGGCGTTAAAGAGACCCAGTACTTC,CASSLGVKETQYF,TRBV7-9,-,many,TRBJ2-5
TGTGCCACCAGCCTCAGACAGGGGGGTTCCGGGGAGCTGTTTTTT,CATSLRQGGSGELFF,TRBV15,TRBD1,many,TRBJ2-2
TGCGCCAGCAGCCCCTCAACTAGCCAAGGGAACGAGCAGTACTTC,CASSPSTSQGNEQYF,TRBV4-1,-,-,TRBJ2-7
TGTGCCATCAGTGAGGGACGCTCTGGGGCCAACGTCCTGACTTTC,CAISEGRSGANVLTF,TRBV10-3,-,-,TRBJ2-6
TGTGCCAGCAGCTTAAACCAGGGGGAGACCCAGTACTTC,CASSLNQGETQYF,TRBV11-3,-,-,TRBJ2-5
TGCGCCAGCAGTGAGTCGAGGTGGCGGCGGGAATCCTACAATGAGCAGTTCTTC,CASSESRWRRESYNEQFF,TRBV10-2,-,-,TRBJ2-1
TGTGCCAGCAGTGATCGGACTAGTCGGACCGGGGAGCTTGGTGGGGAGCAGTACTTC,CASSDRTSRTGELGGEQYF,TRBV12-3/TRBV12-4,TRBD2,-,TRBJ2-7
TGTGCCAGCTCACCCACGACAGATCAGCCCCAGCATTTT,CASSPTTDQPQHF,TRBV25-1,-,once,TRBJ1-5
TGCGCCAGCAGCCTCGCTCGGGACACGAGTGTGTCACCCCTCCACTTT,CASSLARDTSVSPLHF,TRBV4-1,-,many,TRBJ1-6
TGCAGTGCTAGAGATGGGGCAGCTAACTATGGCTACACCTTC,CSARDGAANYGYTF,TRBV20-1,-,-,TRBJ1-2
TGTGCCAGCAGCTCCGGTCGGCAGGCAGATACGCAGTATTTT,CASSSGRQADTQYF,TRBV11-2,-,few,TRBJ2-3
TGCAGCGTTAAGGGGACGGAGTCGTATGGCTACACCTTC,CSVKGTESYGYTF,TRBV29-1,-,-,TRBJ1-2
TGCAGCGTTGAAAGGGGGATCGGCACTGAAGCTTTCTTT,CSVERGIGTEAFF,TRBV29-1,-,many,TRBJ1-1
TGTGCCAGCAGTGAACTCAGTGATGAAAAACTGTTTTTT,CASSELSDEKLFF,TRBV25-1,-,many,TRBJ1-4
TGCAGTGCCTTATATAGCAATCAGCCCCAGCATTTT,CSALYSNQPQHF,TRBV20-1,-,many,TRBJ1-5
TGTGCCATCAGTGAGCAGGGGGCGGATTCACCCCTCCACTTT,CAISEQGADSPLHF,TRBV10-3,TRBD1,-,TRBJ1-6
TGTGCCAGCAGCTTCTGGGGGGTTCGGACAGGGGTTTACGAGCAGTACTTC,CASSFWGVRTGVYEQYF,TRBV7-9,TRBD1,few,TRBJ2-7
TGTGCCAGCAGCTTTGGTAGCGGAACCCTCCAAGAGACCCAGTACTTC,CASSFGSGTLQETQYF,TRBV12-3/TRBV12-4,-,-,TRBJ2-5
TGTGCCAGCAGTTACTCGATCTATCAGCCCCAGCATTTT,CASSYSIYQPQHF,TRBV6-5,-,-,TRBJ1-5
TGTGCCACCAGTACGACCCTGGGCAGTGGGCCCGACACCGGGGAGCTGTTTTTT,CATSTTLGSGPDTGELFF,TRBV24-1,-,many,TRBJ2-2
TGTGCCAGCAGCTTAGTCCGCCCGTCTGGCACTGAAGCTTTCTTT,CASSLVRPSGTEAFF,TRBV7-9,-,many,TRBJ1-1
TGTGCCAGCAGCTTAGCCCTGCCAGGGGGGGATCACGAGCAGTACTTC,CASSLALPGGDHEQYF,TRBV7-6,-,many,TRBJ2-7
TGTGCCAGCAGCTTAGTGTCGGCTCAGGTACAAACCTCCCTCTCCTACGAGCAGTACTTC,CASSLVSAQVQTSLSYEQYF,TRBV9,-,-,TRBJ2-7
TGCGCCAGCAGCCGTCGCAGGGGGTATCGAAACACCATATATTTT,CASSRRRGYRNTIYF,TRBV4-3,TRBD1,few,TRBJ1-3
TGCGCCAGCAGCTCGTACCCGGGGTCGGCTAATGAAAAACTGTTTTTT,CASSSYPGSANEKLFF,TRBV5-1,-,few,TRBJ1-4
TGTGCCAGCAGAGACAGGGTGGTCCAGCCCTACGAGCAGTACTTC,CASRDRVVQPYEQYF,TRBV10-3,TRBD1,-,TRBJ2-7
TGCAGCGTGCCTGGTATCCCGGGACAGGTCGCGAACACCGGGGAGCTGTTTTTT,CSVPGIPGQVANTGELFF,TRBV29-1,TRBD1,-,TRBJ2-2
TGTGCCACCAGTCAAAGAGGGCATGAGCAGTTCTTT,CATSQRGHEQFF,TRBV24-1,-,few,TRBJ1-1
TGTGCCAGCAGCCTTTCTACCGAGCAGTACTTC,CASSLSTEQYF,TRBV11-2,-,many,TRBJ2-7
TGTGCCACCAGCGCCCATCAAGAGACCCAGTACTTC,CATSAHQETQYF,TRBV15,-,many,TRBJ2-5
TGTGCCAGCAGCGTAGCTCCAGGGGCCTACGAGCAGTACTTC,CASSVAPGAYEQYF,TRBV9,-,many,TRBJ2-7
TGCAGTGCTCGGACTAGCGGGAACACCGGGGAGCTGTTTTTT,CSARTSGNTGELFF,TRBV20-1,TRBD2,many,TRBJ2-2
TGCAGTGCTAGACTCATGGGGATGAACACTGAAGCTTTCTTT,CSARLMGMNTEAFF,TRBV20-1,-,many,TRBJ1-1
-,CASSPDRGLTPGSCFF,TRBV7-8,-,-,TRBJ2-2
TGCAGTGCTAGCCCCAGACTAGCGGGAGACACCGGGGAGCTGTTTTTT,CSASPRLAGDTGELFF,TRBV20-1,TRBD2,few,TRBJ2-2
TGTGCCAGCAGAGCGGACAGGGGAAGTTCACCCCTCCACTTT,CASRADRGSSPLHF,TRBV25-1,TRBD1,-,TRBJ1-6
TGTGAAGGACTAGCGGGAGACCTAAGCTCCTACGAGCAGTACTTC,CEGLAGDLSSYEQYF,TRBV9,TRBD2,many,TRBJ2-7
TGTGCCAGCAGTTCCTGGACAGGGTGGGGTGAAAAACTGTTTTTT,CASSSWTGWGEKLFF,TRBV6-6,TRBD1,few,TRBJ1-4
TGCAGCGTTGTGAAAGGGACTAGCGGAAGCGAGCAGTACTTC,CSVVKGTSGSEQYF,TRBV29-1,TRBD2,once,TRBJ2-7
TGTGCTAGTGGCCTACAGGGGGAAGTGCGCACTGAAGCTTTCTTT,CASGLQGEVRTEAFF,TRBV12-5,TRBD1,-,TRBJ1-1
TGTGCCAGCAGCGTAGGGAGACAGGCCTACGAGCAGTACTTC,CASSVGRQAYEQYF,TRBV9,-,many,TRBJ2-7
TGTGCCAGCAGTGACAGACGGAACACTGAAGCTTTCTTT,CASSDRRNTEAFF,TRBV6-5,-,many,TRBJ1-1
TGTGCCAGCAGCCCAAGGGCACAGGGGGATGGCTACACCTTC,CASSPRAQGDGYTF,TRBV7-9,TRBD1,many,TRBJ1-2